The 3 T cell receptor beta chains below come from one sample, sequenced in a study of blood T cell repertoires in COVID-19. The repertoire was sequenced with immunoSEQ multiplex PCR; TCRdb's copy has only in-frame clones and lacks some. The table lists approximately 490,000 clones, roughly 90% of them singletons. Input material: PBMCs or T cells enriched from blood (not recorded which). The receptors stem from a woman under 30 who had recovered from COVID-19.

The CDR3 is CASSLERVGREKLFF. CDR3 coding DNA: TGTGCCAGCAGCTTGGAGAGGGTGGGTCGGGAAAAACTGTTTTTT. The chain joins TRBV5-5 to TRBJ1-4; no clear D. V was cut by 0 bases and J by 8 bases, with 14 bases left in between. From germline, CDR1 is SGHKS and CDR2 YYEKEE (reference sequence). The CDR3 contains 15 residues.

V usage is TRBV30 and J usage is TRBJ1-2, with a weak D call TRBD1 (5 bases). Germline values: CDR1 GTSNPN, CDR2 SVGIG (reference sequence). Trimming stripped 3 bases from V and 2 bases from J, with 10 bases between. The CDR3 has 13 amino acids. The CDR3 spells CAWSPDSNYGYTF. For the CDR3, the DNA is TGTGCCTGGAGCCCAGACAGCAACTATGGCTACACCTTC.

This chain links TRBV6-1 with TRBJ1-4; tentatively, D is TRBD1 (6 bases). The V gene lost 3 bases and the J gene lost 7 bases, with 12 bases spanning the gap. Germline loops: CDR1 MNHNS, CDR2 SASEGT. CDR3 length: 14 residues. This chain's CDR3 is CASSDRGGGEKLFF. DNA for the CDR3: TGTGCCAGCAGTGACAGGGGTGGGGGTGAAAAACTGTTTTTT.